This section outlines one TCR beta chain sequence together with its context. Its cognate antigen is unknown. This record belongs to a study of T-cell memory formation after mild COVID-19. Study at large: Across donors, TCR clusters were largely donor specific.

Via MiXCR, TCRdb re-called the 5' RACE reads, giving one row per CDR3 protein. The sample yields 400,000 or so distinct CDR3 sequences, approximately 21% seen once. V was clipped by 1 base and J by 4 bases, with 8 bases between them. The CDR3 runs 13 residues. Germline CDR1 GTSNPN, CDR2 SVGIG (reference sequence). The study, taken as a whole, reports: CD4+ contracting clones were mainly CM and EM; CD8+ ones, EMRA. Clones contracting day 15 to 85 were balanced CD4/CD8; later expanders leaned CD4+.

The sample comprised PBMCs or a T cell subset sorted from them (not recorded which). The chain links TRBV30 to TRBJ1-5, with D possibly matching TRBD1 (5 bases). The clonotype was recovered from an adult woman who had mild COVID-19 (a few samples of this study predate the infection). Cell type and time point are not known. In DNA form, the CDR3 reads TGTGCCTGGAGTGCCCAGGGTAATCAGCCCCAGCATTTT. The encoded protein is CAWSAQGNQPQHF. The complete variable domain, with remaining parts taken from reference TRBV30 and TRBJ1-5, reads SQTIHQWPATLVQPVGSPLSLECTVEGTSNPNLYWYRQAAGRGLQLLFYSVGIGQISSEVPQNLSASRPQDRQFILSSKKLLLSDSGFYLCAWSAQGNQPQHFGDGTRLSIL.